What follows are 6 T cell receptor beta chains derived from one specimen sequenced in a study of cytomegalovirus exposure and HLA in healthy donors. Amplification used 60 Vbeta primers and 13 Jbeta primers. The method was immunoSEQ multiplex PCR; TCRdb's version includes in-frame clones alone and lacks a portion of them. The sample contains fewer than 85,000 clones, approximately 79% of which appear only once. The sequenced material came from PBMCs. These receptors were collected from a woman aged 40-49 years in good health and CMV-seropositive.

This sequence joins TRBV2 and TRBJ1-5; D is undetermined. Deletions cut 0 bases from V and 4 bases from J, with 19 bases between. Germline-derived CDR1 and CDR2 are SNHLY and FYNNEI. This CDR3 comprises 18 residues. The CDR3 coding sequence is TGTGCCAGCAGTGAAGCCCGTGTTCAGCCGGGAGGTAATCAGCCCCAGCATTTT. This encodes CASSEARVQPGGNQPQHF.

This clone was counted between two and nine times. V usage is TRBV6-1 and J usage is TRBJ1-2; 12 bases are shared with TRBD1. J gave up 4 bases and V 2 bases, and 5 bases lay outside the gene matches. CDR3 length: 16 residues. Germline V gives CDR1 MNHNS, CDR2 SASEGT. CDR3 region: CASSEPGTGGVYGYTF. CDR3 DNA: TGTGCCAGCAGTGAACCCGGGACAGGGGGCGTCTATGGCTACACCTTC.

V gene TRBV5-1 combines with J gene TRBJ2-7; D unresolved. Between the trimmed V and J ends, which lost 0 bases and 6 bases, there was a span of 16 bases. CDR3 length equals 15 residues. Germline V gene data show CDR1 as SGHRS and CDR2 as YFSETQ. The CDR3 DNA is TGCGCCAGCAGCTTGGGGGCAATTAAATCGGCCGAGCAGTACTTC. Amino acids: CASSLGAIKSAEQYF.

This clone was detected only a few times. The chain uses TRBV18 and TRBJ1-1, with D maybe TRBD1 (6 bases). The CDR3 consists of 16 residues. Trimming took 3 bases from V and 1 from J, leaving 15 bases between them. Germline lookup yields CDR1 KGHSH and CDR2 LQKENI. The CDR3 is CASSPQFGQPNTEAFF. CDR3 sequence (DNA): TGTGCCAGCTCACCGCAATTTGGACAGCCGAACACTGAAGCTTTCTTT.

The CDR3 nucleotides are TGCGCCAGCAGCTTAACCGGGACAGGGGGCGCAGAGACCCAGTACTTC. This codes for CASSLTGTGGAETQYF. The rearrangement uses TRBV5-1 and TRBJ2-5; 12 bases match TRBD1. With 2 bases clipped from V and 4 bases from J, the junction kept 6 bases outside the gene matches. This CDR3 is built from 16 residues. Germline CDR1 and CDR2: SGHRS and YFSETQ.

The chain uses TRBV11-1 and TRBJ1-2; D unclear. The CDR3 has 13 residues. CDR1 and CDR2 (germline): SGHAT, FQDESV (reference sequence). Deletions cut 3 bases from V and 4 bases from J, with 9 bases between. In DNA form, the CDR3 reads TGTGCCAGCAGCTTGGGCCAGATCTATGGCTACACCTTC. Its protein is CASSLGQIYGYTF. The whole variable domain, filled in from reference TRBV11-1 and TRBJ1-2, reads EAEVAQSPRYKITEKSQAVAFWCDPISGHATLYWYRQILGQGPELLVQFQDESVVDDSQLPKDRFSAERLKGVDSTLKIQPAELGDSAMYLCASSLGQIYGYTFGSGTRLTVV.